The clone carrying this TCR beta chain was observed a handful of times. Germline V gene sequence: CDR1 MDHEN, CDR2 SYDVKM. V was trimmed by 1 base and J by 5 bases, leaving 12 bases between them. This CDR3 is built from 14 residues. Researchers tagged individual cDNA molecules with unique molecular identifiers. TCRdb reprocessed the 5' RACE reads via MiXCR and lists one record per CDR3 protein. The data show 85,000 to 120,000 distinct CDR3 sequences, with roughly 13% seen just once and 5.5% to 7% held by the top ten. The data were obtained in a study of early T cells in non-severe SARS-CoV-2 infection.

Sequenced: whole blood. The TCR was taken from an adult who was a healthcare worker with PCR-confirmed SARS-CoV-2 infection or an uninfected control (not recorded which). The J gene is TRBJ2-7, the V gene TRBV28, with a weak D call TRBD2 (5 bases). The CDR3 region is CASSLFEGENEQYF. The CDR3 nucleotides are TGTGCCAGCAGTTTATTCGAGGGAGAAAACGAGCAGTACTTC. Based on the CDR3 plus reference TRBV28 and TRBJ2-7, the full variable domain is DVKVTQSSRYLVKRTGEKVFLECVQDMDHENMFWYRQDPGLGLRLIYFSYDVKMKEKGDIPEGYSVSREKKERFSLILESASTNQTSMYLCASSLFEGENEQYFGPGTRLTVT.